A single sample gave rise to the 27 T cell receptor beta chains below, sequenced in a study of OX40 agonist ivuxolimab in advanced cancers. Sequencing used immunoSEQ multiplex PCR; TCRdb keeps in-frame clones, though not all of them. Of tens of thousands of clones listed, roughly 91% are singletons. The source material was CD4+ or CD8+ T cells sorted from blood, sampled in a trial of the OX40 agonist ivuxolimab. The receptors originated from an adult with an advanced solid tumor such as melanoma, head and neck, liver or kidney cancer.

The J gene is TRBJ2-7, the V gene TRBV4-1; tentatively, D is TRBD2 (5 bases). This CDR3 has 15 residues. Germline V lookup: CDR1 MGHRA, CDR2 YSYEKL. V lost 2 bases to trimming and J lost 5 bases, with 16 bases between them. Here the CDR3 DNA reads TGCGCCAGCAGCCAAAAAACGACATACGGGGACGAGCAGTACTTC. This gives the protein CASSQKTTYGDEQYF.

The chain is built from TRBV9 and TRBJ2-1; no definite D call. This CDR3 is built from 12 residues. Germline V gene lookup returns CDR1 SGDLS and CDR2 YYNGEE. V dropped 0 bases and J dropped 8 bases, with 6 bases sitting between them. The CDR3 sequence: CASSVVADEQFF. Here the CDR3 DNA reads TGTGCCAGCAGCGTAGTTGCGGATGAGCAGTTCTTC.

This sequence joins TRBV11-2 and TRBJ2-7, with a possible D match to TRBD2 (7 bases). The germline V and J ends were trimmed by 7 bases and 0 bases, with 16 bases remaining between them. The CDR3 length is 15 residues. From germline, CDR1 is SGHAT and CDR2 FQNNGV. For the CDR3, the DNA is TGTGCCAGCACCCTATTGCGGGGGCCCTCCTACGAGCAGTACTTC. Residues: CASTLLRGPSYEQYF.

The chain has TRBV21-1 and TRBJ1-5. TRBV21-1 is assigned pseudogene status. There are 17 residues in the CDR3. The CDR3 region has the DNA TGTGCCAGCAGCAACGACCGGGTTCTCTCTAGCAATCAGCCCCAGCATTTT. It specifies CASSNDRVLSSNQPQHF.

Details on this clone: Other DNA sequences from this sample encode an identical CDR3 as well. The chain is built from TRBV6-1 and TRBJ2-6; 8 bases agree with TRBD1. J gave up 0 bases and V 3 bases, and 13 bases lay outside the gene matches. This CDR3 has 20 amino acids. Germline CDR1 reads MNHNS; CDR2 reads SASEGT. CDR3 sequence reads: CASSERIWTGMISGANVLTF. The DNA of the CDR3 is TGTGCCAGCAGTGAGCGTATTTGGACAGGGATGATCTCTGGGGCCAACGTCCTGACTTTC.

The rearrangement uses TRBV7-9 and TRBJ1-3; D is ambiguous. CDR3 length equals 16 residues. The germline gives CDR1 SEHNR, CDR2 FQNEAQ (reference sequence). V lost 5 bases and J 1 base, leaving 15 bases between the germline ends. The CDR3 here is CASSDPWTVSGNTIYF. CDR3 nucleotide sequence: TGTGCCAGCAGCGACCCGTGGACGGTATCTGGAAACACCATATATTTT.

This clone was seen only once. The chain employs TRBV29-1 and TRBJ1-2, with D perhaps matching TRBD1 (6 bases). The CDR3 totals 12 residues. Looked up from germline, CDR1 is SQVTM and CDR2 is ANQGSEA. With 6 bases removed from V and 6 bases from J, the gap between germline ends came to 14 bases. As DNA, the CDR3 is TGCAGCGTCAGATCGGGGGGCGATGGCTACACCTTC. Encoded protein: CSVRSGGDGYTF.

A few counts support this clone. The CDR3 DNA sequence: TGTGCCAGCAGTCCCGGGACTTCGAACACTGAAGCTTTCTTT. It translates to CASSPGTSNTEAFF. The chain has TRBV27 and TRBJ1-1; TRBD1 is a possible D gene (5 bases). V lost 5 bases and J 1 base, leaving 11 bases between the germline ends. The germline CDR1 and CDR2 sequences are MNHEY and SMNVEV (reference sequence). CDR3 length: 14 residues.

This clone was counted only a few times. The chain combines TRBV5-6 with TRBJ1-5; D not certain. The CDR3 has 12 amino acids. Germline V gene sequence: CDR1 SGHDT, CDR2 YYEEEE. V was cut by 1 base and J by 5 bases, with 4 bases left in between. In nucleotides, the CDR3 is TGTGCCAGCAGCTTGCAAGATCAGCCCCAGCATTTT. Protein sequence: CASSLQDQPQHF.

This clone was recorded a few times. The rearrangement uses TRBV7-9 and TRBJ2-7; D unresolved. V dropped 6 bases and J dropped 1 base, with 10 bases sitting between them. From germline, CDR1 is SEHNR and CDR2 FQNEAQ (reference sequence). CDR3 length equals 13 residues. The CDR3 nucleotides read TGTGCCAGCAGTCTTGGGATTTCCTACGAGCAGTACTTC. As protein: CASSLGISYEQYF.

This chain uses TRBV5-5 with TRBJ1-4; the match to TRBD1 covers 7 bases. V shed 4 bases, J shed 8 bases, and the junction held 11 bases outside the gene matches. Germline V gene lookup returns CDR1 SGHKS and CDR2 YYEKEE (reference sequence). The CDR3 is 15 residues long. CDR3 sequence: CASSAQTGAPEKLFF. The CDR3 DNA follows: TGTGCCAGCAGCGCACAAACAGGGGCCCCAGAAAAACTGTTTTTT.

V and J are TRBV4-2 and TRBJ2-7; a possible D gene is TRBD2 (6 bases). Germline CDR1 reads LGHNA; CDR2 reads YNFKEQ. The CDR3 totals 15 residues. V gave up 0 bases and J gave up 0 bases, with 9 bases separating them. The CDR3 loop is CASSQEKLASYEQYF. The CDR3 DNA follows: TGTGCCAGCAGCCAAGAAAAACTAGCCTCCTACGAGCAGTACTTC.

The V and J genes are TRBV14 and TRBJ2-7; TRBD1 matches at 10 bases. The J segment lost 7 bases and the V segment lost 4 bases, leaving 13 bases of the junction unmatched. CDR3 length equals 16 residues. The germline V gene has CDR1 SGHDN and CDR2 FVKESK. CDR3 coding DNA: TGTGCCAGCAGCCCGTCATCCGGGACAGGGGTGAGGGAGCAGTACTTC. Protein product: CASSPSSGTGVREQYF.

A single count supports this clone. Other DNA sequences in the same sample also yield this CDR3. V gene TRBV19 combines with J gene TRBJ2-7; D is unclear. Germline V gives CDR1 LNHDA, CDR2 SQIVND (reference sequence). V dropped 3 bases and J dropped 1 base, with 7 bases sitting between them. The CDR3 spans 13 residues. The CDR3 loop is CASSIGPSYEQYF. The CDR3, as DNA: TGTGCCAGTAGTATCGGTCCGTCCTACGAGCAGTACTTC.

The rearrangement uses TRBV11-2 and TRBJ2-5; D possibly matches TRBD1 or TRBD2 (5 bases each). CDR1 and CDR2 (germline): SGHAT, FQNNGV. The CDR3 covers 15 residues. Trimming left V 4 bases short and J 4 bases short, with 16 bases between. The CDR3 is CASSSRWDGLETQYF. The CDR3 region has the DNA TGTGCCAGCAGCTCCCGATGGGACGGCTTAGAGACCCAGTACTTC. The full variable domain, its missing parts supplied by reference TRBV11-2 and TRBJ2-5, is EAGVAQSPRYKIIEKRQSVAFWCNPISGHATLYWYQQILGQGPKLLIQFQNNGVVDDSQLPKDRFSAERLKGVDSTLKIQPAKLEDSAVYLCASSSRWDGLETQYFGPGTRLLVL.

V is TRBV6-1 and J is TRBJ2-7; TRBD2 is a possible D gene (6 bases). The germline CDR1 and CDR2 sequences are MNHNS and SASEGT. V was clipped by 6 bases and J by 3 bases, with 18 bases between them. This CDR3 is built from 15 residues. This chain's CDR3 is CASSDGSGTVYEQYF. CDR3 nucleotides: TGTGCCAGCAGCGACGGGAGTGGGACGGTCTACGAGCAGTACTTC.

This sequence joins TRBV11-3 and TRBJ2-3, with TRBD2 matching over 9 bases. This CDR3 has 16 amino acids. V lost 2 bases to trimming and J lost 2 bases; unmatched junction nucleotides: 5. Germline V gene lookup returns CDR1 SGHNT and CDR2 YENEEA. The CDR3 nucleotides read TGTGCCAGCAGCTTATTTGGACTAGCGTTCACAGATACGCAGTATTTT. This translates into CASSLFGLAFTDTQYF.

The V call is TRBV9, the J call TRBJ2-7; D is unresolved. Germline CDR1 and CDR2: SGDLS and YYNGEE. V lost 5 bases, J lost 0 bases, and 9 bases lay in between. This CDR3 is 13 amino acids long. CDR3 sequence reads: CASSGMGSYEQYF. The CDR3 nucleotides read TGTGCCAGCAGTGGGATGGGCTCCTACGAGCAGTACTTC.

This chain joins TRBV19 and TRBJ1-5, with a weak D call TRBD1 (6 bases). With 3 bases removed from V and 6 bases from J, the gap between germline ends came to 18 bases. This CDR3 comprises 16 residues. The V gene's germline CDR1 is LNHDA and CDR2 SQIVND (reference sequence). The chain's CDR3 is CASSMEGFAGVQPQHF. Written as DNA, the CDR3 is TGTGCCAGTAGTATGGAGGGTTTCGCAGGGGTTCAGCCCCAGCATTTT.

CDR3 in amino acids: CASGWTHGGELFF. The DNA for the CDR3 is TGTGCCAGCGGGTGGACCCATGGGGGGGAGCTGTTTTTT. The chain combines TRBV27 with TRBJ2-2; the D is unclear. Germline assignment: CDR1 MNHEY and CDR2 SMNVEV (reference sequence). The V end lost 8 bases, the J end lost 8 bases, and 15 bases lay between the germline ends. The CDR3 runs to 13 residues.

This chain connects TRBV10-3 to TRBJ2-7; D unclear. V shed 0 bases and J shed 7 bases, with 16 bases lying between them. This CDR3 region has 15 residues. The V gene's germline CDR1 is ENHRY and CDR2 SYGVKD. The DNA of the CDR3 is TGTGCCATCAGTGAGTCGAGGCAAGGCCCTGAGGAGCAGTACTTC. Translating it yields CAISESRQGPEEQYF.

The CDR3 loop is CASSIGAWYEQYF. The CDR3 DNA reads as TGTGCCAGTAGTATTGGGGCTTGGTACGAGCAGTACTTC. This chain links TRBV19 with TRBJ2-7, with a weak D call TRBD1 (5 bases). CDR1 LNHDA and CDR2 SQIVND come from the germline V gene (reference sequence). Trimming left V 3 bases short and J 4 bases short, with 10 bases between. This CDR3 is built from 13 residues.

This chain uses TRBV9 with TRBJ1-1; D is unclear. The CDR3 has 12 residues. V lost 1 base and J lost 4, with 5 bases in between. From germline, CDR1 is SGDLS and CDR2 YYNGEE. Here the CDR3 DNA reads TGTGCCAGCAGCGTATTAGCCACTGAAGCTTTCTTT. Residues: CASSVLATEAFF.

This CDR3 is CASSFGNTEAFF. For the CDR3, the DNA is TGTGCCAGCAGCTTTGGGAACACTGAAGCTTTCTTT. The chain employs TRBV5-6 and TRBJ1-1; no clear D. Trimming took 2 bases from V and 1 from J, leaving 3 bases between them. The CDR3 totals 12 residues. Germline V gives CDR1 SGHDT, CDR2 YYEEEE.

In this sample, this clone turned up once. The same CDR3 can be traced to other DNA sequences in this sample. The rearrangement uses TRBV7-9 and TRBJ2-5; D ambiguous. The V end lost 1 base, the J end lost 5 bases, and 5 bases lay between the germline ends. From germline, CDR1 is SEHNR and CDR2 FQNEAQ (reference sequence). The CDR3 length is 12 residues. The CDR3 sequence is CASSLVGETQYF. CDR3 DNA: TGTGCCAGCAGCTTAGTTGGCGAGACCCAGTACTTC.

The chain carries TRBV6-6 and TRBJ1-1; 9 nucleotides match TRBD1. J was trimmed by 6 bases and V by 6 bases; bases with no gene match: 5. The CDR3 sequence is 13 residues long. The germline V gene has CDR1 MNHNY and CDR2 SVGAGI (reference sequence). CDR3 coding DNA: TGTGCCAGCAGCGGACAGGGGTTTCCTGAAGCTTTCTTT. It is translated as CASSGQGFPEAFF.

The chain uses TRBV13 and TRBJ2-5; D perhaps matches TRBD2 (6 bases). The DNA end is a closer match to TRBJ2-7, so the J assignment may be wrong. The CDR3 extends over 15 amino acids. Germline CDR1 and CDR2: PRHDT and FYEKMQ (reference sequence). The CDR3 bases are TGTGCCAGCAGCCCTAGTGGGACTTTGGGCCACGAGCAGTACTTC. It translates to CASSPSGTLGHEQYF.